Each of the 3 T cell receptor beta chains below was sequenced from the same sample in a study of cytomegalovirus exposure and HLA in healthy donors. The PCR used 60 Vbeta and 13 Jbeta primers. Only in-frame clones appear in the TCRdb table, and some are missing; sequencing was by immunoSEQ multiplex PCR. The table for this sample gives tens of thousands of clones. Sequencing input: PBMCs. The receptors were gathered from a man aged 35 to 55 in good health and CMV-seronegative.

The CDR3 is CASSQEPSGGARYNEQFF. The CDR3 DNA sequence: TGCGCCAGCAGCCAAGAGCCTAGCGGGGGGGCTAGGTACAATGAGCAGTTCTTC. This rearrangement joins TRBV4-1 to TRBJ2-1; TRBD2 aligns across 12 bases. The CDR3 has 18 amino acids. Germline V gene sequence: CDR1 MGHRA, CDR2 YSYEKL. The J segment lost 4 bases and the V segment lost 0 bases, leaving 7 bases of the junction unmatched.

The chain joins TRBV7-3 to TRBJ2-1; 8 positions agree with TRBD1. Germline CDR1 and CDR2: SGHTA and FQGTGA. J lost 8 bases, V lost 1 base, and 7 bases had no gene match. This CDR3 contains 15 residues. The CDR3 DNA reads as TGTGCCAGCAGCTTAATGTTATCAGGGGGCGATGAGCAGTTCTTC. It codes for CASSLMLSGGDEQFF.

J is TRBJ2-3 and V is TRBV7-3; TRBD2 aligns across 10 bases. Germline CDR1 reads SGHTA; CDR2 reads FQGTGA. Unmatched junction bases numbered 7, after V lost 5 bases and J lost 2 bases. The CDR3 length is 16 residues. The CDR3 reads CASSGSSGGDTDTQYF. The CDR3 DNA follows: TGTGCCAGCAGCGGGTCTAGCGGGGGAGACACAGATACGCAGTATTTT.